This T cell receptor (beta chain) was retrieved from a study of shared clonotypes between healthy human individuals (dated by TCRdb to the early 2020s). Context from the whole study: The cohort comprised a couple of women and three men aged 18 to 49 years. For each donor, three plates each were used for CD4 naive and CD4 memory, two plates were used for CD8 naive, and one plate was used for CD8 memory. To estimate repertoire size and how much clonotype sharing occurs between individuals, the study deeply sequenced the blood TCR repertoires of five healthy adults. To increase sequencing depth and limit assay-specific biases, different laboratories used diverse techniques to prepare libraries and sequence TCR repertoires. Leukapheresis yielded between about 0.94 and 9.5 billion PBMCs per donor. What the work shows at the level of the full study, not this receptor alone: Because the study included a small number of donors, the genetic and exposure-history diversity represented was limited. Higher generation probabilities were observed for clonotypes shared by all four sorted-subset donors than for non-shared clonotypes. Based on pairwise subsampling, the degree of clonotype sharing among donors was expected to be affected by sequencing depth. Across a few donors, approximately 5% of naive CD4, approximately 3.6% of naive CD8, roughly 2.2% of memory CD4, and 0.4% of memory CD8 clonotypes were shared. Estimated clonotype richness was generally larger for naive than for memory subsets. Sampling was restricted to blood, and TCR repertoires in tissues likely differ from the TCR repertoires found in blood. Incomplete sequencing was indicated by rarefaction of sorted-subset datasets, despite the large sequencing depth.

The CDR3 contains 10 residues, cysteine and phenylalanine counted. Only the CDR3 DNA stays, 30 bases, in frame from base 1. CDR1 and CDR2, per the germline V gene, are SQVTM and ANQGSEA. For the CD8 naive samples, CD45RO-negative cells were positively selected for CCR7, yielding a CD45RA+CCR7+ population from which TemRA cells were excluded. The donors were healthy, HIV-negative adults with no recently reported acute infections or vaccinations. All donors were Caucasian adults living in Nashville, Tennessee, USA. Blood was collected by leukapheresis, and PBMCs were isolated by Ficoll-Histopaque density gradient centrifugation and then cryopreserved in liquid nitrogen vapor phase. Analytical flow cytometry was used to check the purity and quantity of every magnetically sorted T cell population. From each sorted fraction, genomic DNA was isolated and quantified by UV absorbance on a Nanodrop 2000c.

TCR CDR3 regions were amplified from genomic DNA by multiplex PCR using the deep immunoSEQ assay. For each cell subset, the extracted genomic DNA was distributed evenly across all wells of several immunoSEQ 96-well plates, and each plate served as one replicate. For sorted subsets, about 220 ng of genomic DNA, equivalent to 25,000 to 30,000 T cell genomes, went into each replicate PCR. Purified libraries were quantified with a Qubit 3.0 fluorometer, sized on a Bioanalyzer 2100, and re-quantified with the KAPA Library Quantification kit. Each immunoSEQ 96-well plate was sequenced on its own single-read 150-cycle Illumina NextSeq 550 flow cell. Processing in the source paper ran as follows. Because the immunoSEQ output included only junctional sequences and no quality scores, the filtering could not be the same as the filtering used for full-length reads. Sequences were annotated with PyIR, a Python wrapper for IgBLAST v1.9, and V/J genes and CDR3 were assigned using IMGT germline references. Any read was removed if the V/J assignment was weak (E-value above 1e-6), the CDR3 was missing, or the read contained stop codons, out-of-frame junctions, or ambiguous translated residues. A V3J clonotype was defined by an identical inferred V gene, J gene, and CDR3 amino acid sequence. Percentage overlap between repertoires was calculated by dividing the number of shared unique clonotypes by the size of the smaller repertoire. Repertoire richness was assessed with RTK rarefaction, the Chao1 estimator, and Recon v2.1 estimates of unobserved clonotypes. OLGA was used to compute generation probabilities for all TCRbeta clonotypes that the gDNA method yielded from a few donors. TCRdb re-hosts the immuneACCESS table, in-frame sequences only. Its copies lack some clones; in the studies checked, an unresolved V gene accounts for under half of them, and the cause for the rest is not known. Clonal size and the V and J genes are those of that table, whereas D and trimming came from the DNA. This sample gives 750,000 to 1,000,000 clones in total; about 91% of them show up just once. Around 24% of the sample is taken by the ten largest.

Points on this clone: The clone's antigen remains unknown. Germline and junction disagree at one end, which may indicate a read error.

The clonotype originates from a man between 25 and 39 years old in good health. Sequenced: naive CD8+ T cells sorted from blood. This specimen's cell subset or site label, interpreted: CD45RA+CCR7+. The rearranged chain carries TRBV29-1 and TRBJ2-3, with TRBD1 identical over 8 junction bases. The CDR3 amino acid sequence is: CSVSEKGTGF. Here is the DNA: TGCAGCGTTTCAGAAAAGGGGACAGGTTTT.